One sample yielded the 2 T cell receptor beta chains listed below, sequenced in a study of cytomegalovirus exposure and HLA in healthy donors. PCR amplification relied on 60 Vbeta primers (plus 13 Jbeta primers). Sequencing was performed with immunoSEQ multiplex PCR; in TCRdb, only in-frame clones are kept and a portion is missing. This table has 90,000 to 140,000 clones, under 85% appearing once. Sequencing was performed on PBMCs. The receptors were gathered from a woman between 40 and 55 years old in good health and CMV-seropositive.

The CDR3 DNA is TGCAGCGCCCCCCCTCCTAGCGGGAGGGCTAGGTACAATGAGCAGTTCTTC. Amino acid sequence: CSAPPPSGRARYNEQFF. J is TRBJ2-1 and V is TRBV29-1; 12 bases match TRBD2. The V and J ends lost 7 bases and 4 bases, in that order; junction bases with no gene match: 14. The CDR3 contains 17 residues. CDR1 is SQVTM, CDR2 ANQGSEA, per germline.

This clone was counted a few times. The chain uses TRBV9 and TRBJ2-2, with TRBD2 matching over 7 bases. The CDR3 is 17 amino acids. V was pared by 0 bases and J by 6 bases, with 11 bases of the junction left unmatched. Germline CDR1 is SGDLS and CDR2 is YYNGEE. The CDR3 DNA follows: TGTGCCAGCAGCGTAGCGAGGGGTGCGGGGGTCTCCGGGGAGCTGTTTTTT. It yields the protein CASSVARGAGVSGELFF. Full variable domain (rest looked up from reference TRBV9 and TRBJ2-2): DSGVTQTPKHLITATGQRVTLRCSPRSGDLSVYWYQQSLDQGLQFLIQYYNGEERAKGNILERFSAQQFPDLHSELNLSSLELGDSALYFCASSVARGAGVSGELFFGEGSRLTVL.